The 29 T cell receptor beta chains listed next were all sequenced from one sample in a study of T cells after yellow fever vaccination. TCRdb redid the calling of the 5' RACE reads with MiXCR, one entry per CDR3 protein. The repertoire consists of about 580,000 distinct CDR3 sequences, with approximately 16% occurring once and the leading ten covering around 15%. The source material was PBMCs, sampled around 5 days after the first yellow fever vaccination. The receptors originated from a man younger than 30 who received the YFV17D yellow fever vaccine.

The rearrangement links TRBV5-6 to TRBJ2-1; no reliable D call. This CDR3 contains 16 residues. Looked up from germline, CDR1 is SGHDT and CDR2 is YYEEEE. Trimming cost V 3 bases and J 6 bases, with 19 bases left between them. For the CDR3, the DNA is TGTGCCAGCAGCTACCTAACAACGGCAGGCGGCAATGAGCAGTTCTTC. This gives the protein CASSYLTTAGGNEQFF.

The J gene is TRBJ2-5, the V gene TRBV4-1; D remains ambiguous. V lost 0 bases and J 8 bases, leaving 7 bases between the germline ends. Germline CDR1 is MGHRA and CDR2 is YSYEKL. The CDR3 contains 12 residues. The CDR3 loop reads CASSQDKSTQYF. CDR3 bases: TGCGCCAGCAGCCAAGATAAGTCCACCCAGTACTTC.

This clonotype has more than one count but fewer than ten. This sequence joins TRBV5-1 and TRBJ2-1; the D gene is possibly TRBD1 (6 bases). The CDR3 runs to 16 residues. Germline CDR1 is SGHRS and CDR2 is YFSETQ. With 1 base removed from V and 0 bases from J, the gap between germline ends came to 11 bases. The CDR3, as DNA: TGCGCCAGCAGCTTGATTGGACAGTCCTCCTACAATGAGCAGTTCTTC. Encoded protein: CASSLIGQSSYNEQFF.

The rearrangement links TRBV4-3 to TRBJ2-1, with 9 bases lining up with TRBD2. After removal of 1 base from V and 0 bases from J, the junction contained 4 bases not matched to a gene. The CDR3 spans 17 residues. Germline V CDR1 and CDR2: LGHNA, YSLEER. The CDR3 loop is CASSQVIAGDSYNEQFF. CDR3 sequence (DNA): TGCGCCAGCAGCCAAGTTATAGCGGGGGACTCCTACAATGAGCAGTTCTTC.

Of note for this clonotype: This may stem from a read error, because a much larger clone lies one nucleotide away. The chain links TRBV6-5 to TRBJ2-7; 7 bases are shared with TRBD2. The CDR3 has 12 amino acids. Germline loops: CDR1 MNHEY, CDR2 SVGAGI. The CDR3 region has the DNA TGTGCCAGCACCTCTCTAGCGGACGAGAAGTACTTC. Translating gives CASTSLADEKYF.

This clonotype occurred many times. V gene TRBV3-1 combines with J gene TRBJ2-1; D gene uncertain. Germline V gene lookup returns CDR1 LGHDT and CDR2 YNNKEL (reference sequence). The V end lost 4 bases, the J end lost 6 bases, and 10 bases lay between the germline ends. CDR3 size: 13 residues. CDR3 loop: CASSRTSANEQFF. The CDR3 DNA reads TGTGCCAGCAGCCGGACGTCCGCCAATGAGCAGTTCTTC.

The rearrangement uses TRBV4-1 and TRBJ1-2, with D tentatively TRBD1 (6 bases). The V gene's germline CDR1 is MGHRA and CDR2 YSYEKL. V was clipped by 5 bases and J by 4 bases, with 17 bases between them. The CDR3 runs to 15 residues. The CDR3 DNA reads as TGCGCCAGCAGCTCAAAATCAGGGGCTTCCTATGGCTACACCTTC. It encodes CASSSKSGASYGYTF.

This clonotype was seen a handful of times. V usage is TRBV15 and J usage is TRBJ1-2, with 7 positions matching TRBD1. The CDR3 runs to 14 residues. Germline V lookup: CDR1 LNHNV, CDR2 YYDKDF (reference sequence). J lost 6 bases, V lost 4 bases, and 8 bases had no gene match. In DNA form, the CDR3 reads TGTGCCACCAGCACTCCTACAGGGGTGGATGGCTACACCTTC. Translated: CATSTPTGVDGYTF.

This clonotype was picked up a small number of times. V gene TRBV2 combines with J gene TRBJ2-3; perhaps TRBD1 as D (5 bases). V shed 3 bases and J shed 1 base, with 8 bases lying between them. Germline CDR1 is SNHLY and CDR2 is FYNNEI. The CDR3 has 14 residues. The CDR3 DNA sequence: TGTGCCAGCAGTGATCAGGGCGGCACAGATACGCAGTATTTT. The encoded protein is CASSDQGGTDTQYF.

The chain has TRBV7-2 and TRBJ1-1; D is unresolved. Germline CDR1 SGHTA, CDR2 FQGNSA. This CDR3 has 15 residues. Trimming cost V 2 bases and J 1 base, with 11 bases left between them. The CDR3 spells CASSLYRSGNTEAFF. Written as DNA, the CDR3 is TGTGCCAGCAGCTTATATAGGAGTGGGAACACTGAAGCTTTCTTT.

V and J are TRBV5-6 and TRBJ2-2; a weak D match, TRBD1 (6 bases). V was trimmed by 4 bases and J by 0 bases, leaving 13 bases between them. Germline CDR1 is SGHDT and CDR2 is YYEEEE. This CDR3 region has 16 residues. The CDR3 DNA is TGTGCCAGCAGCCCGGACAGCCGATCGAACACCGGGGAGCTGTTTTTT. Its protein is CASSPDSRSNTGELFF. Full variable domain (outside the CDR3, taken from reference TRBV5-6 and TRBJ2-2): DAGVTQSPTHLIKTRGQQVTLRCSPKSGHDTVSWYQQALGQGPQFIFQYYEEEERQRGNFPDRFSGHQFPNYSSELNVNALLLGDSALYLCASSPDSRSNTGELFFGEGSRLTVL.

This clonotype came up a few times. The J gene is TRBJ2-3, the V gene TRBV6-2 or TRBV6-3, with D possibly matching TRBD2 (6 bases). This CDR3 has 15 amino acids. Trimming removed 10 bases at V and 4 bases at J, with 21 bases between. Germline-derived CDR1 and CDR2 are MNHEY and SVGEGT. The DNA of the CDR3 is TGTGCCATTTTAAGGCGGGACCCGACGGCAGATACGCAGTATTTT. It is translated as CAILRRDPTADTQYF.

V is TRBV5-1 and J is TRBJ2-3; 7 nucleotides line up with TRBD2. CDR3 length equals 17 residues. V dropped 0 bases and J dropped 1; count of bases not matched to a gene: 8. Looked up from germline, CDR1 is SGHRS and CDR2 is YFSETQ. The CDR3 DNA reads TGCGCCAGCAGCTTGGGGCCGCAGGCGGGAGGCACAGATACGCAGTATTTT. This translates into CASSLGPQAGGTDTQYF.

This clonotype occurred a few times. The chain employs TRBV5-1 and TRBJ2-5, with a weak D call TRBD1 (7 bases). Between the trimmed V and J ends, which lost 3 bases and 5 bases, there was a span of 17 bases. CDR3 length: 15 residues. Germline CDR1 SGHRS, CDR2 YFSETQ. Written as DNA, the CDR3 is TGCGCCAGCAGCTCCGCAGGGGGAGGAACGGAGACCCAGTACTTC. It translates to CASSSAGGGTETQYF.

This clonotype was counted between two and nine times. The CDR3 region has the DNA TGTGCCAGCAGTGCACAACAGGGCATTGGGCATGGCTACACCTTC. Translated: CASSAQQGIGHGYTF. The V gene is TRBV12-3 or TRBV12-4, the J gene TRBJ1-2; maybe TRBD1 (6 bases). The CDR3 spans 15 residues. Deletions cut 5 bases from V and 6 bases from J, with 19 bases between.

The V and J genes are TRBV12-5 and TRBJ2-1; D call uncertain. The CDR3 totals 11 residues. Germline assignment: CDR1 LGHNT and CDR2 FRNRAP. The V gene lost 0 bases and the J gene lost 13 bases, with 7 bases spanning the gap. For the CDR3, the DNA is TGTGCTAGTGGTTTGGTATTGGAACAGTTCTTC. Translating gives CASGLVLEQFF.

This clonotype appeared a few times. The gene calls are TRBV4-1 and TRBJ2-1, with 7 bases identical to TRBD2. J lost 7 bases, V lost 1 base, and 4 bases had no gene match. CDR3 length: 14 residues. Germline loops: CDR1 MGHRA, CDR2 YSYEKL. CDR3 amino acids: CASSQAQGGNEQFF. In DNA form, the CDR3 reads TGCGCCAGCAGCCAAGCGCAGGGAGGGAATGAGCAGTTCTTC.

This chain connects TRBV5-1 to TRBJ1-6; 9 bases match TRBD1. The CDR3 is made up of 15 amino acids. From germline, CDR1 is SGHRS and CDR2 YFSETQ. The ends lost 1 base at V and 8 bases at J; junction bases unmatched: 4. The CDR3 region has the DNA TGCGCCAGCAGCTTGATCGACAGGGGGTATTCACCCCTCCACTTT. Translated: CASSLIDRGYSPLHF.

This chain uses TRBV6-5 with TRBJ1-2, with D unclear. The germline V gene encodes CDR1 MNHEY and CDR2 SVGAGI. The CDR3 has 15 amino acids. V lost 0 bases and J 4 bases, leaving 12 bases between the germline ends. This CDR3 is CASSYSDRIPYGYTF. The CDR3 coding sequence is TGTGCCAGCAGTTACTCAGACCGGATCCCCTATGGCTACACCTTC.

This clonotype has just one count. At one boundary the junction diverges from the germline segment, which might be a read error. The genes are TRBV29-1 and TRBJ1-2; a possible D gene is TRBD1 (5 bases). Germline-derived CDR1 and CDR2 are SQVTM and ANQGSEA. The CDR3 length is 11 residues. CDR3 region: CSVRQGHGFTF. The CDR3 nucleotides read TGCAGCGTCCGCCAGGGTCATGGCTTCACCTTC.

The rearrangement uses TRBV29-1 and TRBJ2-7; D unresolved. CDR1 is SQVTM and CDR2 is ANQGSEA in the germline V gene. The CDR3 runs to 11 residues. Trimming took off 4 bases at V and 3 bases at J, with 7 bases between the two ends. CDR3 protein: CSVGSLYEQYV. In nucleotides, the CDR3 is TGCAGCGTTGGTTCGCTCTACGAGCAGTACGTC.

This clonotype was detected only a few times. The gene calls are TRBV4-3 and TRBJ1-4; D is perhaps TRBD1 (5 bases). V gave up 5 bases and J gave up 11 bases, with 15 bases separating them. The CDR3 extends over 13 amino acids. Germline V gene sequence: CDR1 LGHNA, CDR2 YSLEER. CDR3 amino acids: CASSGDRPGKLFF. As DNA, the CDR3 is TGCGCCAGCAGCGGGGACCGCCCTGGGAAACTGTTTTTT.

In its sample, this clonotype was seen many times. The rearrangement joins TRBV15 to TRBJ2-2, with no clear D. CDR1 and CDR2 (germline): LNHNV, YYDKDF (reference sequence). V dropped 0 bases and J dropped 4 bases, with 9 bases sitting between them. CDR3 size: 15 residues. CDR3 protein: CATSREATFTGELFF. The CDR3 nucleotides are TGTGCCACCAGCAGAGAGGCCACCTTCACCGGGGAGCTGTTTTTT.

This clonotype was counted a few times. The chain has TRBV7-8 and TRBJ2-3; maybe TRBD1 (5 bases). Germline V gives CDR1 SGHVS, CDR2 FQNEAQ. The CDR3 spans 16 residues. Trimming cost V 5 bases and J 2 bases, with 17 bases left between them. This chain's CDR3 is CASSPQGGWNTDTQYF. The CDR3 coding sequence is TGTGCCAGCAGCCCCCAGGGTGGGTGGAACACAGATACGCAGTATTTT.

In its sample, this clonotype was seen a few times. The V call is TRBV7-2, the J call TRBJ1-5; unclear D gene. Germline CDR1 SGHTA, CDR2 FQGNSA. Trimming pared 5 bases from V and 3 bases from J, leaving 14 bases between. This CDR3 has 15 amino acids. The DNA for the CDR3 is TGTGCCAGCAGCCACCAGACCGACGCCAATCAGCCCCAGCATTTT. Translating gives CASSHQTDANQPQHF.

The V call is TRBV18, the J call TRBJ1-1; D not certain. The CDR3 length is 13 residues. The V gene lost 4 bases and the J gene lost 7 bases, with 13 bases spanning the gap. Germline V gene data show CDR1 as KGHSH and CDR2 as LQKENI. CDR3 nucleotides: TGTGCCAGCTCACAAGCGACCAGTCTTGAAGCTTTCTTT. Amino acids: CASSQATSLEAFF.

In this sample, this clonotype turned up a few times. As DNA, the CDR3 is TGTGCCAGCAGTTACGTGACTAGTACAGTGGGAGATACGCAGTATTTT. Translated: CASSYVTSTVGDTQYF. The chain uses TRBV6-2 or TRBV6-3 and TRBJ2-3, with D possibly TRBD2 on 6 matching bases. The CDR3 consists of 16 residues. Germline V gene data show CDR1 as MNHEY and CDR2 as SVGEGT. The germline V and J ends were trimmed by 2 bases and 5 bases, with 17 bases remaining between them.

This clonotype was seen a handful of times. The CDR3 DNA reads as TGCGCCAGCAGCTTGGATCCTAGCGGGGCGGGCGAGCAGTACTTC. Translating gives CASSLDPSGAGEQYF. The chain joins TRBV5-1 to TRBJ2-7, with TRBD2 matching 9 bases. Germline assignment: CDR1 SGHRS and CDR2 YFSETQ. The CDR3 covers 15 residues. The V and J ends lost 0 bases and 6 bases, in that order; junction bases with no gene match: 7. Looking up the rest from reference TRBV5-1 and TRBJ2-7 gives the full variable domain: KAGVTQTPRYLIKTRGQQVTLSCSPISGHRSVSWYQQTPGQGLQFLFEYFSETQRNKGNFPGRFSGRQFSNSRSEMNVSTLELGDSALYLCASSLDPSGAGEQYFGPGTRLTVT.

The CDR3 sequence is CATGGQHPTYNEQFF. For the CDR3, the DNA is TGCGCCACGGGGGGCCAGCATCCCACCTACAATGAGCAGTTCTTC. The chain carries TRBV5-1 and TRBJ2-1; tentatively, D is TRBD2 (7 bases). In germline, CDR1 is SGHRS, CDR2 YFSETQ. This CDR3 contains 15 residues. Trimming pared 9 bases from V and 2 bases from J, leaving 18 bases between.